This TCR beta chain came from a study of OX40 agonist ivuxolimab in advanced cancers. Background for the entire study: Ivuxolimab was a fully human IgG2 agonistic monoclonal antibody targeting the costimulatory receptor OX40 (CD134). Intravenous ivuxolimab was administered to patients every 2 weeks at six dose levels: 0.01, 0.1, 0.3, 1.5, 3 and 10 mg/kg. The paper describes the monotherapy dose-escalation part (N of about 50 patients) of the phase I trial of ivuxolimab. Peripheral TCRbeta sequencing aimed to test whether ivuxolimab altered TCR sequence diversity and caused clonal T-cell expansion. In the dose-escalation cohort, more than 75% of patients were male, and the mean age was approximately 60 years, with a range of roughly 20 to 80. Prior anti-PD-1, anti-PD-L1 or anti-CTLA-4 therapy was permitted, and approximately 41% of dose-escalation patients had received checkpoint inhibitors. Three dose-escalation patients achieved partial responses, one with hepatocellular carcinoma and two with cutaneous melanoma. Of the 50 to 55 dose-escalation patients, hepatocellular carcinoma was present in about 20, melanoma in approximately 15, renal cell carcinoma in 9 and head and neck cancer in 9.

Results and caveats for the whole study, not just this receptor: In partial responders in the 0.1-3.0 mg/kg groups, normalized peripheral clonal expansion was found to be among the lowest, especially among CD8+ T cells. Low levels of normalized T-cell clonal expansion were also seen in some patients who did not respond. At doses of 0.1 to 3.0 mg/kg, clonal expansion of both CD4+ and CD8+ T cells in blood was seen between baseline and week 6. After ivuxolimab, more expanded clones were found on average in CD8+ T cells than in CD4+ T cells. The antigen specificity of the peripheral T cells that underwent clonal expansion was not determined.

Patients with autoimmune disease history or receiving systemic immunosuppression were excluded from the trial. Peripheral blood for TCR sequencing was drawn from every dose cohort at baseline, at cycle 4 day 1 and at cycle 7 day 1. The samples were taken from a phase I, first-in-human, multicenter, open-label dose-escalation trial of ivuxolimab. Adults with locally advanced or metastatic head and neck squamous cell, hepatocellular, melanoma or renal cell carcinoma were enrolled in the trial. CD4+ and CD8+ T cells were sorted separately from peripheral blood before TCR sequencing. In regard to this clone: Which antigen it targets is not known. No per-base quality is available; no much larger clone lies one base away.

Genomic DNA was isolated from the sorted cells so that the TCRbeta CDR3 region could be sequenced. The immunoSEQ Assay was used to sequence the TCRbeta CDR3 regions. TCRdb obtained this table from immuneACCESS and retained in-frame rearrangements with V and J assigned. These tables miss some clones; where compared with another copy, unresolved V genes account for less than half of the shortfall, and the remainder is unexplained. The sample table records 55,000 to 65,000 clones; 82% of these occur just once. The top ten constitute more than 0.4% of the sample. The germline ends are 8 bases apart after V is trimmed by 2 bases and J by 5 bases. The CDR3 starts with the cysteine, ends with the phenylalanine, and has 13 residues. CDR3 DNA only is kept here, 39 bases in frame from base 1. Reading the germline V gene gives CDR1 SGHRS and CDR2 YFSETQ.

Sample: CD4+ or CD8+ T cells sorted from blood, taken in a trial of the OX40 agonist ivuxolimab. The chain uses TRBV5-1 and TRBJ2-1; no D gene is confidently identified. The clonotype originates from an adult with an advanced solid tumor such as melanoma, head and neck, liver or kidney cancer. The sequenced DNA: TGCGCCAGCAGCTTAGACCCCAACAATGAGCAGTTCTTC. Its coded protein is CASSLDPNNEQFF.